The TCR beta chain under discussion was sequenced for a study of cytomegalovirus exposure and HLA in healthy donors. Points from the study as a whole: A later analysis found that most CMV-associated TCR beta chains appeared HLA-restricted. Among the sequence variants, a highly shared cluster was likely an artifact of sequencing.

CDR1 and CDR2 (germline): MGHRA, YSYEKL. This CDR3 is 17 amino acids long. Trimming took 1 base from V and 2 from J; bases not matched to a gene: 2. 60 Vbeta and 13 Jbeta primers were used in PCR. Using immunoSEQ multiplex PCR, the repertoire was profiled, and TCRdb retains in-frame clones only, with some absent. The sample carries around 140,000 clones, approximately 71% recorded once. In its sample, this clone was seen a few times. Its specificity is not known. The genes are TRBV4-1 and TRBJ2-6; 10 bases are a match to TRBD1. The sample consisted of PBMCs. The receptor's source is an older woman in good health and CMV-seronegative. CDR3 nucleotide sequence: TGCGCCAGCAGCCAAGGACAGGGGGCGACTGGGGCCAACGTCCTGACTTTC. This codes for CASSQGQGATGANVLTF.